The rows below give T cell receptor beta chains drawn from one sample of a study of CD8+CD57+ T cells in acquired aplastic anemia. In TCRdb, the reads were re-called with MiXCR into one record per CDR3 protein. The sample lists some 44,000 distinct CDR3 sequences, around 67% seen once, with 23% in the top ten. The specimen sequenced was sorted CD4+, CD8+, or CD8+CD57+ T cells (not recorded which) from PBMCs. These receptors all come from a human donor in good health, serving as a control. The conserved cysteine and the conserved F or W are not part of the CDR3 here.

TRBJ1-1,TRBV29-1,SVRTGSTTEAF
TRBJ1-1,TRBV12-3/TRBV12-4,ASSLVNTEAF
TRBJ1-6,TRBV2,ASSWDSLYNSPLH
TRBJ1-2,TRBV7-2,ASSPGIGAPGGYT
TRBJ1-1,TRBV9,ASTTGTAMNTEAF
TRBJ2-7,TRBV29-1,SVEVGQGYEQY
TRBJ2-3,TRBV10-3,AIRTGFDDTQY
TRBJ1-1,TRBV24-1,ATSRTGDPEAF
TRBJ2-5,TRBV7-6,ASSLLAQETQY
TRBJ2-5,TRBV19,ASSIATGGQETQY
TRBJ1-2,TRBV6-5,ASSYHQQGSNYGYT
TRBJ2-3,TRBV7-3,ASSPIGGEDTQY
TRBJ1-2,TRBV5-5,ASSPRVGGGYGYT
TRBJ1-5,TRBV6-2/TRBV6-3,ASSRLQGAGQPQH
TRBJ2-7,TRBV19,ASSIRKGPYEQY
TRBJ1-6,TRBV11-2,ASSPGLTNSPLH
TRBJ1-2,TRBV29-1,SVSDRGLYGYT
TRBJ2-7,TRBV7-2,ASSEGLAAYEQY
TRBJ2-7,TRBV9,ASAHTRAQGLNEQY
TRBJ1-6,TRBV9,ASSEAGTGGSPLH
TRBJ1-1,TRBV29-1,SVGDTEAF
TRBJ2-1,TRBV19,ASSIPGLAGAYNGQF
TRBJ1-3,TRBV5-4,ASSFGYRGSGNTIY
TRBJ2-7,TRBV2,ASSELRGGPYEQY
TRBJ2-1,TRBV29-1,SVSAGRESYNEQF
TRBJ1-2,TRBV11-1,ASSLAGFKDILYGYT
TRBJ1-2,TRBV25-1,ASSEQGAEMYGYT
TRBJ2-7,TRBV7-2,ASSLVGTYEQY
TRBJ1-1,TRBV20-1,SARENTEAF
TRBJ1-5,TRBV24-1,ATSDEGGRQPQH
TRBJ1-5,TRBV20-1,SAKDRVNQPQH